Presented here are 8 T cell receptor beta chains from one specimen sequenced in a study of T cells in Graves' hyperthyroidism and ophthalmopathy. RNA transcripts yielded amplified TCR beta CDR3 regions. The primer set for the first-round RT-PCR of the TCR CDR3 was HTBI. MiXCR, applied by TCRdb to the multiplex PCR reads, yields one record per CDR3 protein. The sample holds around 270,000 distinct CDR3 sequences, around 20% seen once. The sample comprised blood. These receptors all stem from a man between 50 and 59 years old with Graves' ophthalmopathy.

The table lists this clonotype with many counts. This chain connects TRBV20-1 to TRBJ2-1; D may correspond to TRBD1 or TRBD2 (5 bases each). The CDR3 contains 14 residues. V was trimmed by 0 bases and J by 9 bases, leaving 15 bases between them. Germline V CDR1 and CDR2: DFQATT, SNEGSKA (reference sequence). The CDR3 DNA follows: TGCAGTGCTAGAGATAAGGGGCCGAGGGGTGAGCAGTTCTTC. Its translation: CSARDKGPRGEQFF.

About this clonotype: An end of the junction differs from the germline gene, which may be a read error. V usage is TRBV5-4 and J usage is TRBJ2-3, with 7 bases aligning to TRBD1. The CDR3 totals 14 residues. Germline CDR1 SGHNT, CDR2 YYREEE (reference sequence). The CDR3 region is CAGSEGQLTDTQYF. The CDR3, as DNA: TGTGCCGGCAGCGAGGGACAGCTCACAGATACGCAGTATTTT.

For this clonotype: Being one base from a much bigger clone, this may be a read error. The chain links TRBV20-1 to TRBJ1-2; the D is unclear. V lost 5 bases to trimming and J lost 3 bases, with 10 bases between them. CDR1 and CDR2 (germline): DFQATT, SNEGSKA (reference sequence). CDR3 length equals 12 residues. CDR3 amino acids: CSAFKGDYGYTF. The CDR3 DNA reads TGCAGTGCTTTCAAGGGTGACTATGGCTACACCTTC.

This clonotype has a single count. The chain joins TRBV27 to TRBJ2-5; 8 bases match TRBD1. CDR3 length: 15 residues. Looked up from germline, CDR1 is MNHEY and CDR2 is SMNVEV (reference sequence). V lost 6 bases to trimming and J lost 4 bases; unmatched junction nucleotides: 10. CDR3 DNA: TGTGCCAGCAGCGCCACAGGGGGGCACCGAGAGACCCAGTACTTC. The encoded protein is CASSATGGHRETQYF.

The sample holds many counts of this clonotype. The DNA of the CDR3 is TGTGCCATCAGTGAGTCGAGAGGGGCGCCCGATGGCTACACCTTC. The encoded protein is CAISESRGAPDGYTF. The chain carries TRBV10-3 and TRBJ1-2; TRBD1 is a possible D gene (5 bases). There are 15 residues in the CDR3. From germline, CDR1 is ENHRY and CDR2 SYGVKD. V was trimmed by 0 bases and J by 6 bases, leaving 14 bases between them.

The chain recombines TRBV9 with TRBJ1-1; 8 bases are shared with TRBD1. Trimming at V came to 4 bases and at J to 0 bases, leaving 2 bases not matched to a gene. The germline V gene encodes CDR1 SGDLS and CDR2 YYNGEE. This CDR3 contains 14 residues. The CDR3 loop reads CASSMDRVNTEAFF. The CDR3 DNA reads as TGTGCCAGCAGCATGGACAGGGTGAACACTGAAGCTTTCTTT.

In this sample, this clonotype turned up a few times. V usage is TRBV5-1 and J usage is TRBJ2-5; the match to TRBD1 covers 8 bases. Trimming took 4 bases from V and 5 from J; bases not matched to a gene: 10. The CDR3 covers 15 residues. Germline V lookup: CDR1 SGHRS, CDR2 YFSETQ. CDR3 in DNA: TGCGCCAGCAGCCCCAACGGACAGGGAAGGGAGACCCAGTACTTC. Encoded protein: CASSPNGQGRETQYF.

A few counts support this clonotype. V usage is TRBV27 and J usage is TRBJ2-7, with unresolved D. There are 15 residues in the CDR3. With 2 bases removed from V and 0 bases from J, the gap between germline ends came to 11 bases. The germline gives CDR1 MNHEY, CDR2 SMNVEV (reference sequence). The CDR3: CASSLGEHRSYEQYF. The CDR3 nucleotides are TGTGCCAGCAGTTTAGGGGAACACCGCTCCTACGAGCAGTACTTC.